These T cell receptor beta chains were read from a single sample in a study of blood T cell repertoires in COVID-19. Produced via immunoSEQ multiplex PCR; TCRdb's table is partial and in-frame only. In the table there are approximately 280,000 clones, 80% to 90% of which are singletons. The sample was peripheral blood. All receptors derive from a woman in her seventies with acute or convalescent COVID-19. Each CDR3 is given with its conserved first and last residue. Each record gives: D gene, clone size, J gene, CDR3 length, V gene, CDR3 protein, CDR3 DNA. D genes are given only for firm matches. Clone size appears in some rows only: once, few, many, or a class for an expanded clone.

D gene: NA
clone size: NA
J gene: TRBJ2-7
CDR3 length: 15
V gene: TRBV4-1
CDR3 protein: CASSPSGQRTYEQYF
CDR3 DNA: TGCGCCAGCAGCCCCTCAGGACAGCGTACCTACGAGCAGTACTTC

D gene: TRBD1
clone size: NA
J gene: TRBJ1-2
CDR3 length: 13
V gene: TRBV13
CDR3 protein: CASSPTGAHGYTF
CDR3 DNA: TGTGCCAGCAGCCCGACAGGGGCGCATGGCTACACCTTC

D gene: NA
clone size: NA
J gene: TRBJ2-7
CDR3 length: 15
V gene: TRBV7-8
CDR3 protein: CASSRITGLGYEQYF
CDR3 DNA: TGTGCCAGCAGCCGAATTACAGGGCTCGGCTACGAGCAGTACTTC

D gene: NA
clone size: few
J gene: TRBJ2-2
CDR3 length: 12
V gene: TRBV2
CDR3 protein: CASSERHGGLFF
CDR3 DNA: TGTGCCAGCAGTGAACGTCACGGCGGGCTGTTTTTT

D gene: TRBD1
clone size: NA
J gene: TRBJ2-3
CDR3 length: 18
V gene: TRBV3-1/TRBV3-2
CDR3 protein: CASSRLPTGQGRVSTQYF
CDR3 DNA: TGTGCCAGCAGCCGACTGCCTACGGGACAGGGAAGGGTTAGTACGCAGTATTTT

D gene: TRBD1
clone size: NA
J gene: TRBJ2-4
CDR3 length: 18
V gene: TRBV19
CDR3 protein: CASSIAPTGGDFKNIQYF
CDR3 DNA: TGTGCCAGTAGTATAGCCCCGACAGGGGGGGATTTCAAAAACATTCAGTACTTC

D gene: NA
clone size: NA
J gene: TRBJ1-5
CDR3 length: 12
V gene: TRBV6-5
CDR3 protein: CASSNGNQPQHF
CDR3 DNA: TGTGCCAGCAGTAACGGGAATCAGCCCCAGCATTTT

D gene: NA
clone size: NA
J gene: TRBJ1-5
CDR3 length: 14
V gene: TRBV7-8
CDR3 protein: CASSLLPRGQPQHF
CDR3 DNA: TGTGCCAGCAGCTTACTCCCCAGGGGACAGCCCCAGCATTTT

D gene: TRBD1
clone size: NA
J gene: TRBJ1-6
CDR3 length: 12
V gene: TRBV30
CDR3 protein: CAWSRATGSLHF
CDR3 DNA: TGTGCCTGGAGTAGGGCGACAGGGTCCCTCCACTTT

D gene: NA
clone size: once
J gene: TRBJ2-2
CDR3 length: 15
V gene: TRBV2
CDR3 protein: CASAPWGANTGELFF
CDR3 DNA: TGTGCCAGCGCACCGTGGGGGGCGAACACCGGGGAGCTGTTTTTT

D gene: NA
clone size: few
J gene: TRBJ1-2
CDR3 length: 12
V gene: TRBV6-2/TRBV6-3
CDR3 protein: CASSSEAFGYTF
CDR3 DNA: TGTGCCAGCAGTTCGGAGGCTTTCGGCTACACCTTC

D gene: TRBD1
clone size: NA
J gene: TRBJ1-6
CDR3 length: 15
V gene: TRBV11-2
CDR3 protein: CASSLEGTGSSPLHF
CDR3 DNA: TGTGCCAGCAGCTTAGAGGGGACAGGATCTTCACCCCTCCACTTT

D gene: TRBD1
clone size: once
J gene: TRBJ2-5
CDR3 length: 15
V gene: TRBV30
CDR3 protein: CAWSVRLTGGETQYF
CDR3 DNA: TGTGCCTGGAGTGTAAGGCTGACAGGGGGCGAGACCCAGTACTTC

D gene: NA
clone size: NA
J gene: TRBJ1-2
CDR3 length: 14
V gene: TRBV16
CDR3 protein: CASSQSGHNYGYTF
CDR3 DNA: TGTGCCAGCAGCCAATCTGGGCATAACTATGGCTACACCTTC

D gene: TRBD1
clone size: NA
J gene: TRBJ1-6
CDR3 length: 15
V gene: TRBV30
CDR3 protein: CAWSETGGPNSPLHF
CDR3 DNA: TGTGCCTGGAGCGAAACAGGGGGCCCAAATTCACCCCTCCACTTT

D gene: NA
clone size: once
J gene: TRBJ1-1
CDR3 length: 15
V gene: TRBV7-9
CDR3 protein: CASSLFRFGQGEAFF
CDR3 DNA: TGTGCCAGCAGCTTATTTCGGTTTGGGCAGGGCGAAGCTTTCTTT

D gene: TRBD2
clone size: NA
J gene: TRBJ2-1
CDR3 length: 16
V gene: TRBV24-1
CDR3 protein: CATSDSSGGLTNEQFF
CDR3 DNA: TGTGCCACCAGTGACTCAAGCGGGGGTTTGACCAATGAGCAGTTCTTC

D gene: TRBD1
clone size: once
J gene: TRBJ1-5
CDR3 length: 14
V gene: TRBV7-9
CDR3 protein: CASSPGQGVQPQHF
CDR3 DNA: TGTGCCAGCAGCCCGGGACAGGGCGTTCAGCCCCAGCATTTT

D gene: NA
clone size: NA
J gene: TRBJ1-5
CDR3 length: 13
V gene: TRBV6-2/TRBV6-3
CDR3 protein: CASSRGGGQPQHF
CDR3 DNA: TGTGCCAGCAGCCGAGGGGGGGGTCAGCCCCAGCATTTT

D gene: TRBD1
clone size: NA
J gene: TRBJ1-6
CDR3 length: 19
V gene: TRBV23-1
CDR3 protein: CASSQSESGGNSYNSPLHF
CDR3 DNA: TGCGCCAGCAGTCAATCCGAATCAGGGGGAAACTCCTATAATTCACCCCTCCACTTT

D gene: NA
clone size: few
J gene: TRBJ2-6
CDR3 length: 18
V gene: TRBV5-6
CDR3 protein: CASRGTGTARSGANVLTF
CDR3 DNA: TGTGCCAGCAGGGGGACCGGGACTGCCCGCTCTGGGGCCAACGTCCTGACTTTC

D gene: TRBD1
clone size: few
J gene: TRBJ1-2
CDR3 length: 14
V gene: TRBV6-2/TRBV6-3
CDR3 protein: CASIPQGGDYGYTF
CDR3 DNA: TGTGCCAGCATCCCACAGGGGGGAGACTATGGCTACACCTTC